This is a list of T cell receptor beta chains from one sample in a study of blood T cell repertoires in COVID-19. Data came from immunoSEQ multiplex PCR; TCRdb stores just in-frame clones and leaves some out. Of 100,000 to 120,000 clones detected, about 79% appear once; the ten largest clones hold 16%. Sequencing was carried out using peripheral blood. The receptor set was obtained from a woman over 75 with active or convalescent COVID-19. CDR3s include the opening cysteine and the closing phenylalanine or tryptophan. The order of the fields is D gene, J gene, V gene, clone size, CDR3 protein, CDR3 DNA. The D gene is left open where the match is weak. Expanded clones are given a class, and other clones once, few, many or no size at all.

>TRBD1|TRBJ2-5|TRBV5-1|.
CASSDRGAWETQYF
TGCGCCAGCAGTGACAGGGGGGCTTGGGAGACCCAGTACTTC
>.|TRBJ1-4|TRBV7-2|.
CASSLHYSGTNEKLFF
TGTGCCAGCAGCTTACACTACTCGGGAACTAATGAAAAACTGTTTTTT
>.|TRBJ2-7|TRBV6-2/TRBV6-3|.
CASSNLWNRRAYEQYF
TGTGCCAGCAGTAACCTTTGGAACCGACGGGCCTACGAGCAGTACTTC
>TRBD2|TRBJ2-3|TRBV27|.
CASSFKRAGGYTDTQYF
TGTGCCAGCAGTTTCAAACGGGCGGGAGGGTACACAGATACGCAGTATTTT
>.|TRBJ1-1|TRBV11-2|once
CASSLTQGSEAFF
TGTGCCAGCAGCTTAACACAGGGTAGTGAAGCTTTCTTT
>.|TRBJ2-4|TRBV5-8|.
CASSFDRKNIQYF
TGTGCCAGCAGCTTCGACAGGAAAAACATTCAGTACTTC
>TRBD1|TRBJ2-7|TRBV7-2|.
CASSLSRTGREQYF
TGTGCCAGCAGCTTATCCAGGACAGGGCGGGAGCAGTACTTC
>TRBD1|TRBJ1-4|TRBV4-2|.
CASSQTGANEKLFF
TGTGCCAGCAGCCAGACAGGGGCGAATGAAAAACTGTTTTTT
>TRBD2|TRBJ2-3|TRBV29-1|.
CSAPGVRSAGGTDTQYF
TGCAGCGCTCCCGGGGTAAGATCGGCGGGAGGAACAGATACGCAGTATTTT
>.|TRBJ2-3|TRBV2|.
CASPPGDTDTQYF
TGTGCCAGCCCACCCGGGGACACAGATACGCAGTATTTT
>.|TRBJ1-1|TRBV28|few
CASSRIQGLDTEAFF
TGTGCCAGCTCACGGATTCAGGGTCTAGACACTGAAGCTTTCTTT
>.|TRBJ2-1|TRBV28|.
CASSWDPNRGGNEQFF
TGTGCCAGCAGTTGGGACCCGAACAGGGGGGGCAATGAGCAGTTCTTC
>.|TRBJ1-6|TRBV11-2|.
CASSLGPSRMSPLHF
TGTGCCAGCAGCTTAGGTCCAAGCCGCATGTCACCCCTCCACTTT
>TRBD2|TRBJ2-3|TRBV5-1|.
CASSLGGLAATDTQYF
TGCGCCAGCAGCTTGGGGGGACTAGCGGCCACAGATACGCAGTATTTT
>TRBD1|TRBJ1-2|TRBV4-1|.
CASRPTGGVIYGYTF
TGCGCCAGCAGGCCGACAGGGGGAGTAATCTATGGCTACACCTTC
>TRBD1|TRBJ1-1|TRBV14|.
CASRKGGQGAPNTEAFF
TGTGCCAGCAGGAAAGGGGGACAGGGAGCACCGAACACTGAAGCTTTCTTT
>TRBD1|TRBJ2-2|TRBV18|.
CASSGLQGAGELFF
TGTGCCAGCTCGGGTCTACAGGGGGCCGGGGAGCTGTTTTTT
>TRBD1|TRBJ1-2|TRBV18|.
CASSPPTGYNYGYTF
TGTGCCAGCTCACCGCCGACAGGGTACAACTATGGCTACACCTTC
>.|TRBJ2-3|TRBV24-1|.
CATSDSRGWTDTQYF
TGTGCCACCAGTGATTCCCGGGGATGGACAGATACGCAGTATTTT
>TRBD1|TRBJ2-2|TRBV5-1|.
CASRRTGGHTGELFF
TGCGCCAGCAGACGGACAGGGGGACACACCGGGGAGCTGTTTTTT
>TRBD2|TRBJ2-7|TRBV14|.
CASCREGRYESLYEQYF
TGTGCCAGCTGTCGGGAGGGCCGATACGAGTCACTCTACGAGCAGTACTTC
>.|TRBJ1-2|TRBV19|.
CASSMRSQSYGYTF
TGTGCCAGTAGTATGAGGTCGCAGAGCTATGGCTACACCTTC
>TRBD1|TRBJ2-5|TRBV25-1|.
CASSTQGQQSETQYF
TGTGCCAGCAGTACCCAGGGACAGCAAAGTGAGACCCAGTACTTC
>.|TRBJ1-1|TRBV5-1|.
CASSLEGTLNTEAFF
TGCGCCAGCAGCTTGGAAGGGACATTAAACACTGAAGCTTTCTTT
>.|TRBJ2-2|TRBV5-8|.
CASSLLVADTGELFF
TGTGCCAGCAGCTTGCTGGTCGCGGACACCGGGGAGCTGTTTTTT
>.|TRBJ1-1|TRBV27|.
CASSLRGTEAFF
TGTGCCAGCAGTCTTAGGGGCACTGAAGCTTTCTTT
>TRBD2|TRBJ2-1|TRBV10-2|few
CASSESLLADEQFF
TGCGCCAGCAGTGAGTCCCTCCTAGCGGATGAGCAGTTCTTC
>TRBD2|TRBJ2-3|TRBV5-6|.
CASSTGLAGGGDTQYF
TGTGCCAGCAGCACGGGACTAGCGGGAGGTGGAGATACGCAGTATTTT
>TRBD1|TRBJ2-1|TRBV9|.
CASSVQGVDNEQFF
TGTGCCAGCAGCGTACAGGGGGTTGACAATGAGCAGTTCTTC
>.|TRBJ1-1|TRBV19|.
CASSPLAGTEAFF
TGTGCCAGTAGCCCATTAGCGGGCACTGAAGCTTTCTTT
>.|TRBJ1-2|TRBV28|.
CASRTRELGYTF
TGTGCCAGCAGGACCAGGGAATTAGGCTACACCTTC
>.|TRBJ1-2|TRBV6-6|.
CASSYGEGDYGYTF
TGTGCCAGCAGTTACGGTGAGGGGGACTATGGCTACACCTTC
>.|TRBJ2-5|TRBV7-8|.
CASSLAQKDIHNPQETQYF
TGTGCCAGCAGCTTAGCGCAGAAGGACATTCACAACCCCCAAGAGACCCAGTACTTC
>TRBD1|TRBJ2-5|TRBV19|.
CASSPRGQGETQYF
TGTGCCAGTAGTCCCCGGGGACAGGGAGAGACCCAGTACTTC
>TRBD2|TRBJ2-3|TRBV6-5|few
CASSPSAGGRDTQYF
TGTGCCAGCAGTCCGAGTGCGGGAGGGCGTGATACGCAGTATTTT
>.|TRBJ1-4|TRBV3-1/TRBV3-2|.
CASSRGTLNEKLFF
TGTGCCAGCAGCCGTGGGACACTTAATGAAAAACTGTTTTTT
>.|TRBJ1-4|TRBV18|.
CASSPPGEEKLFF
TGTGCCAGCTCACCACCTGGTGAGGAAAAACTGTTTTTT
>TRBD1|TRBJ1-2|TRBV6-6|few
CASTGTGRGGGYTF
TGTGCCAGCACGGGGACAGGCCGGGGAGGAGGCTACACCTTC
>TRBD1|TRBJ2-7|TRBV7-2|.
CASSPRGPGQGATYEQYF
TGTGCCAGCAGCCCCAGGGGGCCGGGACAGGGGGCAACCTACGAGCAGTACTTC
>TRBD1|TRBJ2-3|TRBV7-9|.
CASSLDMRQGGTDTQYF
TGTGCCAGCAGCTTAGATATGAGACAGGGGGGGACAGATACGCAGTATTTT
>.|TRBJ2-7|TRBV29-1|.
CSGGTLENEQYF
TGCAGTGGGGGGACTTTGGAAAACGAGCAGTACTTC
>.|TRBJ2-7|TRBV7-3|few
CASSLSPGDYEQYF
TGTGCCAGCAGCTTATCTCCGGGAGACTACGAGCAGTACTTC
>TRBD1|TRBJ1-2|TRBV14|.
CASSPRRTGGYTF
TGTGCCAGCAGCCCCCGCCGGACAGGTGGCTACACCTTC